Listed below are T cell receptor beta chains from one sample, sequenced in a study of a mutant IDH1 vaccine in newly diagnosed glioma. The protocol was immunoSEQ multiplex PCR, while the TCRdb copy is restricted to in-frame clones and leaves out a portion. This sample carries about 98,000 clones, roughly 89% of them seen once, and the ten largest clones take roughly 0.6%. Sequences were derived from PBMCs, sampled from a glioma patient treated with radiotherapy, temozolomide or both. All receptors come from a woman in her forties or fifties with glioma. The CDR3 runs from the conserved cysteine through the conserved F or W. Fields, in order: V gene, J gene, D gene, clone size, CDR3 DNA, CDR3 protein. A D gene is named only where the DNA matches it firmly. For some rows the clone size is stated as once, few or many, or as a class when expanded; others skip it.

>TRBV29-1|TRBJ1-5|TRBD1|NA
TGCAGCGTTGATAACGGGACAGGGGCCCTATATAGCAATCAGCCCCAGCATTTT
CSVDNGTGALYSNQPQHF
>TRBV28|TRBJ2-7|NA|NA
TGTGCCAGCAGTTTCTGGCAGGGGTCCTACGAGCAGTACTTC
CASSFWQGSYEQYF
>TRBV25-1|TRBJ1-6|NA|NA
TGTGCCAGCAGTGAAAAGCCCAATTCACCCCTCCACTTT
CASSEKPNSPLHF
>TRBV6-5|TRBJ2-1|TRBD1|NA
TGTGCCAGCAGTTACTCTCAGGGGGCGGGGTACAATGAGCAGTTCTTC
CASSYSQGAGYNEQFF
>TRBV30|TRBJ2-7|NA|NA
TGTGCCTGGAGTGTACTGACTACCTCCGCGTACGAGCAGTACTTC
CAWSVLTTSAYEQYF
>TRBV27|TRBJ2-7|NA|NA
TGTGCCAGCAGTTTACCCCGAAGGGGCTACGAGCAGTACTTC
CASSLPRRGYEQYF
>TRBV16|TRBJ2-1|TRBD2|NA
TGTGCCAGCAGCCTCGGACTAGCGGGAGACAATGAGCAGTTCTTC
CASSLGLAGDNEQFF
>TRBV9|TRBJ2-1|NA|NA
TGTGCCAGCAGCGTAGAGGAGCACTCCTACAATGAGCAGTTCTTC
CASSVEEHSYNEQFF
>TRBV30|TRBJ2-1|TRBD2|NA
TGTGCCTGGAGAAAAGGGGCTAGCGGATACAATGAGCAGTTCTTC
CAWRKGASGYNEQFF
>TRBV7-8|TRBJ1-4|NA|NA
TGTGCCAGCAGCCCTTATCGGGGGGTGACTAATGAAAAACTGTTTTTT
CASSPYRGVTNEKLFF
>TRBV10-3|TRBJ1-1|TRBD1|few
TGTGCCATCGCCGATTCGGACAGGCCCGCTGAAGCTTTCTTT
CAIADSDRPAEAFF
>TRBV18|TRBJ2-5|NA|NA
TGTGCCAGCTCACCACCAGGGGCCAGACAAGAGACCCAGTACTTC
CASSPPGARQETQYF
>TRBV7-9|TRBJ2-7|TRBD1|NA
TGTGCCAGCAGCCGCGCCATATCCCGGACAGGGTTCGAGCAGTACTTC
CASSRAISRTGFEQYF
>TRBV9|TRBJ2-1|NA|NA
TGTGCCAGCAGCGTAGCCCCTTTAAAGGAGGAGCAGTTCTTC
CASSVAPLKEEQFF
>TRBV7-9|TRBJ2-1|NA|NA
TGTGCCAGCAGCTTAGAGTTGGGGGAGTGGAAGGGCAATGAGCAGTTCTTC
CASSLELGEWKGNEQFF
>TRBV30|TRBJ1-2|TRBD1|NA
TGTGCCTGGAGTAGACAGGGGGCGCCTGGGTATGGCTACACCTTC
CAWSRQGAPGYGYTF
>TRBV9|TRBJ2-3|NA|once
TGTGCCAGCAGCGTCATCTCCGACACAGATACGCAGTATTTT
CASSVISDTDTQYF
>TRBV6-9|TRBJ2-3|TRBD2|NA
TGTGCCACCGGGGGGGCTAGCGAACAGTATTTT
CATGGASEQYF
>TRBV5-5|TRBJ2-7|TRBD2|NA
TGTGCCAGCAGCTTGGTAGGCACTAGCGGTTCATACGAGCAGTACTTC
CASSLVGTSGSYEQYF
>TRBV19|TRBJ2-3|TRBD2|NA
TGTGCCAGTATGTCCAGAGCGGGAGGGGGAGATACGCAGTATTTT
CASMSRAGGGDTQYF
>TRBV12-5|TRBJ1-2|NA|NA
TGTGCTAGTGGTTTGTTTCGGGACAACTATGGCTACACCTTC
CASGLFRDNYGYTF
>TRBV28|TRBJ2-7|NA|NA
TGTGCCAGCAGCCTGGCACAGGGATACGAGCAGTACTTC
CASSLAQGYEQYF
>TRBV9|TRBJ1-6|NA|NA
TGTGCCAGTGCGGGACCGCCAAATTCACCCCTCCACTTT
CASAGPPNSPLHF
>TRBV7-9|TRBJ2-4|TRBD1|NA
TGTGCCAGCAGCTCAACGACAGGGTGGGAAAACATTCAGTACTTC
CASSSTTGWENIQYF
>TRBV28|TRBJ1-3|TRBD1|few
TGTGCCAGCAGTCCCGGACAGGCCTATAGCTCTGGAAACACCATATATTTT
CASSPGQAYSSGNTIYF
>TRBV7-9|TRBJ2-7|NA|NA
TGTGCCAGCAGCTCCGGCGGGCAGAGCATCTACGAGCAGTACTTC
CASSSGGQSIYEQYF
>TRBV5-4|TRBJ2-5|NA|NA
TGTGCCAGCAGCGGGGCCAGGGTAAGGGGAGAGACCCAGTACTTC
CASSGARVRGETQYF
>TRBV11-2|TRBJ2-7|NA|NA
TGTGCCAGCAGCTTAGGTTATATAGACTTTCTGTACTTC
CASSLGYIDFLYF
>TRBV7-9|TRBJ1-1|NA|NA
TGTGCCAGCAGCTTTCCTAGGTGGACGGGCAAAAAAGGCGCTGAAGCTTTCTTT
CASSFPRWTGKKGAEAFF
>TRBV28|TRBJ2-7|TRBD1|NA
TGTGCCACCCACGGGCAGGGGGCTACCTACGAGCAGTACTTC
CATHGQGATYEQYF
>TRBV28|TRBJ2-7|NA|NA
TGTGCCAGCAGTTCAGCACATGGGGTCCGGGGGACCACTCTCTTC
CASSSAHGVRGTTLF
>TRBV5-1|TRBJ2-2|TRBD1|NA
TGCGCCAGCAGCCAGACAGGGTCGAACACCGGGGAGCTGTTTTTT
CASSQTGSNTGELFF
>TRBV7-9|TRBJ1-4|NA|NA
TGTGCCAGCAGCTTCCGACAGGAGGAAAAACTGTTTTTT
CASSFRQEEKLFF
>TRBV28|TRBJ2-3|NA|once
TGTGCCAGCCAGATTCGAAGCACAGATACGCAGTATTTT
CASQIRSTDTQYF
>TRBV10-3|TRBJ2-6|NA|NA
TGTGCCATCAGTGAGTCTCTAGGGTCGGCGAACTCCGGGGCCAACGTCCTGACTTTC
CAISESLGSANSGANVLTF
>TRBV7-2|TRBJ2-3|NA|few
TGTGCCAGCAGCTACACAGATACGCAGTATTTT
CASSYTDTQYF
>TRBV28|TRBJ2-3|TRBD2|few
TGTGCCATTTTCCCGGGACTAGCGGGAGAAGATACGCAGTATTTT
CAIFPGLAGEDTQYF
>TRBV29-1|TRBJ2-5|NA|NA
TGCAGCGTGGCCCCGACCGTTGAGACCCAGTACTTC
CSVAPTVETQYF
>TRBV5-1|TRBJ1-1|NA|once
TGCGCCAGCAGCCCAGGATCAGGTAACACTGAAGCTTTCTTT
CASSPGSGNTEAFF
>TRBV18|TRBJ2-4|NA|NA
TGTGCCAGCTCACCAACTTCAGAGTTAGCCAAAAACATTCAGTACTTC
CASSPTSELAKNIQYF
>TRBV28|TRBJ2-7|TRBD2|NA
TGTGCCAGCAGTGCCCTCCGACTAGCGGGAGCCTTGGGGGAGCAGTACTTC
CASSALRLAGALGEQYF